The 26 T cell receptor beta chains below were found in one sample sequenced in a study of beta chain features in type 1 diabetes. What was sequenced were expressed TCRB transcripts, since all of the isolated RNA had been reverse transcribed. Here immunoSEQ multiplex PCR was the method, and the copy in TCRdb shows in-frame clones only, minus some. The table shows some 150,000 clones, with less than 8.5% occurring only once. Source material: central memory CD4+ T cells from blood. The source is a woman under 40 in good health.

This clone showed up many times. The genes are TRBV15 and TRBJ2-3, with D hard to call. Germline CDR1 reads LNHNV; CDR2 reads YYDKDF (reference sequence). This CDR3 is built from 16 residues. Trimming cost V 0 bases and J 0 bases, with 10 bases left between them. CDR3 DNA: TGTGCCACCAGCAGAGATGCGGCGCTAAGCACAGATACGCAGTATTTT. This gives the protein CATSRDAALSTDTQYF.

The chain uses TRBV7-2 and TRBJ2-7; 7 bases agree with TRBD1. The J segment lost 2 bases and the V segment lost 10 bases, leaving 2 bases of the junction unmatched. The CDR3 loop spans 11 amino acids. CDR1 SGHTA and CDR2 FQGNSA come from the germline V gene. CDR3 amino acids: CAIDRAYEQYF. Written as DNA, the CDR3 is TGTGCCATCGACAGGGCCTACGAGCAGTACTTC.

There are a few counts of this clone. The J gene is TRBJ2-1, the V gene TRBV6-1; 7 positions match TRBD2. This CDR3 region has 12 residues. J lost 6 bases, V lost 7 bases, and 3 bases had no gene match. CDR1 is MNHNS and CDR2 is SASEGT in the germline V gene. In DNA form, the CDR3 reads TGTGCCAGCACAAGCGGGACCAATGAGCAGTTCTTC. The encoded protein is CASTSGTNEQFF.

This clone showed up just a few times. The CDR3 here is CASSPRHYGPRDEQFF. The CDR3 DNA reads as TGTGCCAGCAGCCCCAGACATTACGGCCCGCGGGATGAGCAGTTCTTC. The genes are TRBV9 and TRBJ2-1; perhaps TRBD2 as D (5 bases). CDR3 length: 16 residues. V was shortened by 4 bases and J by 8 bases, with 22 bases between the two germline ends. In germline, CDR1 is SGDLS, CDR2 YYNGEE.

This clone was recorded at least ten times. This chain connects TRBV7-2 to TRBJ2-7; 9 nucleotides agree with TRBD1. Germline CDR1 SGHTA, CDR2 FQGNSA. The CDR3 totals 17 residues. Germline trimming cut 4 bases from V and 7 bases from J; bases unmatched to any gene: 17. CDR3 amino acids: CASSYGGGRDRAWEQYF. CDR3 coding DNA: TGTGCCAGCAGCTACGGTGGAGGCCGGGACAGGGCGTGGGAGCAGTACTTC. Full variable domain (remainder filled in from reference TRBV7-2 and TRBJ2-7): GAGVSQSPSNKVTEKGKDVELRCDPISGHTALYWYRQSLGQGLEFLIYFQGNSAPDKSGLPSDRFSAERTGGSVSTLTIQRTQQEDSAVYLCASSYGGGRDRAWEQYFGPGTRLTVT.

This clone was seen only a few times. The chain is built from TRBV13 and TRBJ2-3; TRBD2 is a possible D gene (6 bases). This CDR3 is built from 18 residues. CDR1 is PRHDT, CDR2 FYEKMQ, per germline (reference sequence). V lost 4 bases and J 2 bases, leaving 22 bases between the germline ends. CDR3: CASSSRASATEATDTQYF. CDR3 DNA sequence: TGTGCCAGCAGCTCGAGGGCTAGCGCGACCGAGGCCACAGATACGCAGTATTTT.

The table lists this clone with a few counts. V gene TRBV5-1 combines with J gene TRBJ2-4; TRBD1 aligns across 7 bases. The CDR3 runs to 15 residues. Per the germline V gene, CDR1 is SGHRS and CDR2 is YFSETQ. Trimming took 4 bases from V and 3 from J; bases not matched to a gene: 7. The CDR3 reads CASSVQGEGKNIQYF. The CDR3 DNA reads as TGCGCCAGCAGCGTTCAGGGGGAAGGCAAAAACATTCAGTACTTC.

This clone was picked up many times. This rearrangement joins TRBV28 to TRBJ2-7; the match to TRBD1 covers 8 bases. CDR1 is MDHEN and CDR2 is SYDVKM in the germline V gene. J was trimmed by 2 bases and V by 5 bases; bases with no gene match: 8. This CDR3 is built from 15 residues. DNA of the CDR3: TGTGCCAGCAGTACCCCAGGACAGGGTCCCTACGAGCAGTACTTC. This translates into CASSTPGQGPYEQYF.

In this sample, this clone turned up a few times. The rearrangement links TRBV5-5 to TRBJ2-1; 10 bases match TRBD1. CDR1 is SGHKS and CDR2 is YYEKEE in the germline V gene (reference sequence). Trimming took 4 bases from V and 4 from J; bases not matched to a gene: 8. CDR3 length equals 16 residues. As DNA, the CDR3 is TGTGCCAGCAGCCCAGGAGTGGGACAGGGGTACAATGAGCAGTTCTTC. Translation gives CASSPGVGQGYNEQFF.

V gene TRBV19 combines with J gene TRBJ2-1; 9 bases line up with TRBD2. V shed 2 bases, J shed 4 bases, and the junction held 3 bases outside the gene matches. Germline-derived CDR1 and CDR2 are LNHDA and SQIVND (reference sequence). The CDR3 has 15 amino acids. CDR3 sequence (DNA): TGTGCCAGTAGTATAACAGCGGGAGGATACAATGAGCAGTTCTTC. Its protein is CASSITAGGYNEQFF.

In this sample, this clone turned up a few times. The chain uses TRBV28 and TRBJ1-3; D is uncertain. Trimming stripped 5 bases from V and 0 bases from J, with 8 bases between. Germline V gives CDR1 MDHEN, CDR2 SYDVKM. CDR3 length equals 14 residues. This CDR3 is CASSVSGSGNTIYF. For the CDR3, the DNA is TGTGCCAGCAGTGTTTCGGGCTCTGGAAACACCATATATTTT.

The rearrangement links TRBV15 to TRBJ2-4, with TRBD1 identical over 7 bases. The V gene end was trimmed by 8 bases and the J gene end by 6 bases; junction bases not matched to a gene: 4. The CDR3 is 12 amino acids. The germline gives CDR1 LNHNV, CDR2 YYDKDF (reference sequence). CDR3 in amino acids: CATGRQGNIQYF. CDR3 coding DNA: TGTGCCACCGGGAGACAGGGAAACATTCAGTACTTC.

This clone was found a few times. The gene calls are TRBV15 and TRBJ2-3; TRBD2 aligns across 8 bases. Per germline, CDR1 LNHNV and CDR2 YYDKDF (reference sequence). The trim removed 1 base at V and 4 bases at J, leaving 4 bases unmatched. The CDR3 totals 15 residues. CDR3 sequence: CATSRGSGGPDTQYF. CDR3 sequence (DNA): TGTGCCACCAGCAGAGGGTCGGGAGGGCCAGATACGCAGTATTTT. Using reference TRBV15 and TRBJ2-3 for the parts outside the CDR3, the full variable domain is DAMVIQNPRYQVTQFGKPVTLSCSQTLNHNVMYWYQQKSSQAPKLLFHYYDKDFNNEADTPDNFQSRRPNTSFCFLDIRSPGLGDTAMYLCATSRGSGGPDTQYFGPGTRLTVL.

The chain employs TRBV6-4 and TRBJ2-5, with TRBD2 as a possible D gene (5 bases). Germline CDR1 reads MRHNA; CDR2 reads SNTAGT. CDR3 size: 10 residues. The CDR3 DNA reads as TGTGCGAGGGCCGATGAGACCCAGTACTTC. Protein: CARADETQYF.

The chain joins TRBV9 to TRBJ1-1; 7 bases are shared with TRBD1. Germline V gene data show CDR1 as SGDLS and CDR2 as YYNGEE. Germline trimming cut 0 bases from V and 3 bases from J; bases unmatched to any gene: 5. The CDR3 extends over 15 amino acids. This chain's CDR3 is CASSVEVQGDTEAFF. The CDR3 DNA reads as TGTGCCAGCAGCGTAGAGGTTCAGGGGGACACTGAAGCTTTCTTT. Full variable domain (rest looked up from reference TRBV9 and TRBJ1-1): DSGVTQTPKHLITATGQRVTLRCSPRSGDLSVYWYQQSLDQGLQFLIQYYNGEERAKGNILERFSAQQFPDLHSELNLSSLELGDSALYFCASSVEVQGDTEAFFGQGTRLTVV.

In its sample, this clone ranks as medium-sized. V usage is TRBV18 and J usage is TRBJ2-7, with D possibly TRBD2 on 5 matching bases. V shed 2 bases and J shed 2 bases, with 10 bases lying between them. CDR1 and CDR2 from the germline V gene are KGHSH and LQKENI. CDR3 length: 14 residues. CDR3 DNA: TGTGCCAGCTCACCAACACAGACTACCTACGAGCAGTACTTC. The encoded protein is CASSPTQTTYEQYF.

The V gene is TRBV28, the J gene TRBJ2-2; 8 nucleotides match TRBD2. CDR1 and CDR2 from the germline V gene are MDHEN and SYDVKM. V was pared by 9 bases and J by 7 bases, with 7 bases of the junction left unmatched. The CDR3 consists of 13 residues. Here the CDR3 DNA reads TGTGCCAGTTCCGGGACTAGGGTCGGGGAGCTGTTTTTT. Its protein is CASSGTRVGELFF. Variable domain in full (rest from reference TRBV28 and TRBJ2-2): DVKVTQSSRYLVKRTGEKVFLECVQDMDHENMFWYRQDPGLGLRLIYFSYDVKMKEKGDIPEGYSVSREKKERFSLILESASTNQTSMYLCASSGTRVGELFFGEGSRLTVL.

There are a few counts of this clone. J is TRBJ2-1 and V is TRBV19; the D is unclear. Trimming pared 10 bases from V and 6 bases from J, leaving 16 bases between. CDR3 length: 13 amino acids. Germline V gene lookup returns CDR1 LNHDA and CDR2 SQIVND (reference sequence). The CDR3 loop is CATSPSRGNEQFF. The CDR3 DNA is TGTGCCACGTCACCGAGTAGAGGCAATGAGCAGTTCTTC.

The J gene is TRBJ2-1, the V gene TRBV28; tentative D call: TRBD2 (6 bases). The CDR3 length is 14 residues. The V gene's germline CDR1 is MDHEN and CDR2 SYDVKM. V was shortened by 8 bases and J by 4 bases, with 15 bases between the two germline ends. The chain's CDR3 is CASRTSSRYNEQFF. The CDR3 DNA sequence: TGTGCCAGCCGAACTAGCTCCCGTTACAATGAGCAGTTCTTC.

There are a few counts of this clone. The V and J genes are TRBV18 and TRBJ1-4; D remains ambiguous. The germline V and J ends were trimmed by 5 bases and 8 bases, with 12 bases remaining between them. In germline, CDR1 is KGHSH, CDR2 LQKENI. The CDR3 is 13 amino acids. DNA for the CDR3: TGTGCCAGCTCAAGGCGGGTGGAAGAAAAACTGTTTTTT. Protein sequence: CASSRRVEEKLFF.

This clone turned up a few times. The V call is TRBV5-1, the J call TRBJ2-1; 10 bases line up with TRBD2. This CDR3 contains 15 residues. Germline CDR1 SGHRS, CDR2 YFSETQ. V lost 8 bases, J lost 0 bases, and 5 bases stayed unmatched. CDR3 region: CASTPSGSSYNEQFF. The CDR3, as DNA: TGCGCCAGTACCCCTAGCGGGAGCTCCTACAATGAGCAGTTCTTC.

This clone was counted only a few times. CDR3 region: CASSTGQGPYEQYF. CDR3 sequence (DNA): TGTGCCAGCAGCACGGGACAGGGGCCCTACGAGCAGTACTTC. V and J are TRBV11-2 and TRBJ2-7; 10 bases are a match to TRBD1. In germline, CDR1 is SGHAT, CDR2 FQNNGV. The CDR3 is 14 amino acids. J gave up 2 bases and V 5 bases, and 3 bases lay outside the gene matches.

This clone was observed a few times. The chain couples TRBV5-1 to TRBJ1-4, with TRBD1 identical over 9 bases. The CDR3 spans 17 residues. Germline V gene lookup returns CDR1 SGHRS and CDR2 YFSETQ. The J segment lost 3 bases and the V segment lost 3 bases, leaving 9 bases of the junction unmatched. The CDR3, as DNA: TGCGCCAGCAGCTCCGCAGGGACAGGGATCGCTAATGAAAAACTGTTTTTT. Residues: CASSSAGTGIANEKLFF.

The chain combines TRBV5-4 with TRBJ2-6; D gene uncertain. CDR1 and CDR2 from the germline V gene are SGHNT and YYREEE (reference sequence). The CDR3 has 14 residues. V was clipped by 5 bases and J by 0 bases, with 6 bases between them. The CDR3 loop is CASRFNSGANVLTF. The CDR3 nucleotides are TGTGCCAGCAGGTTCAACTCTGGGGCCAACGTCCTGACTTTC. Full variable domain (missing parts from reference TRBV5-4 and TRBJ2-6): ETGVTQSPTHLIKTRGQQVTLRCSSQSGHNTVSWYQQALGQGPQFIFQYYREEENGRGNFPPRFSGLQFPNYSSELNVNALELDDSALYLCASRFNSGANVLTFGAGSRLTVL.

This clone turned up a few times. The junction and the germline gene differ at one end; a read error may be behind it. J is TRBJ1-5 and V is TRBV7-2; TRBD1 aligns across 11 bases. CDR3 length: 15 residues. Germline CDR1 SGHTA, CDR2 FQGNSA. The CDR3 region is CASSQRTGGKQPQHF. CDR3 nucleotide sequence: TGTGCCAGCAGCCAGCGGACAGGGGGCAAGCAGCCCCAGCATTTT.

A few counts support this clone. The chain is built from TRBV7-9 and TRBJ2-5; the D is unclear. V lost 2 bases and J 5 bases, leaving 12 bases between the germline ends. CDR3 length: 14 residues. The germline gives CDR1 SEHNR, CDR2 FQNEAQ (reference sequence). In nucleotides, the CDR3 is TGTGCCAGCAGCTTAAGGTCATCCAGGGAGACCCAGTACTTC. It encodes CASSLRSSRETQYF. The full variable domain, its missing parts supplied by reference TRBV7-9 and TRBJ2-5, is DTGVSQNPRHKITKRGQNVTFRCDPISEHNRLYWYRQTLGQGPEFLTYFQNEAQLEKSRLLSDRFSAERPKGSFSTLEIQRTEQGDSAMYLCASSLRSSRETQYFGPGTRLLVL.